This TCR beta chain was captured by sequencing in a study of Graves' ophthalmopathy and Graves' hyperthyroidism. About the research overall: Sampling took place at initial diagnosis, with peripheral blood obtained before any treatment.

Study conclusions and caveats: From stable hyperthyroidism, ophthalmopathy was separated by a 13-signature model with 85% to 90% sensitivity and less than 83% specificity.

The study excluded patients with other autoimmune diseases, uncontrolled infections, pregnancy or lactation. This clonotype was recorded at least ten times. As yet, its antigen is unknown. Amplification of TCR beta CDR3 regions used RNA transcripts. RT-PCR with HTBI primers came first, then second-round multiplex PCR. TCRdb reprocessed the multiplex PCR reads via MiXCR and lists one record per CDR3 protein. The repertoire consists of about 220,000 distinct CDR3 sequences, with roughly a fifth occurring once and the leading ten covering under 55%. Germline V gene sequence: CDR1 MNHEY, CDR2 SVGAGI. The CDR3 contains 15 residues. The V gene end was trimmed by 1 base and the J gene end by 0 bases; junction bases not matched to a gene: 3.

The sequencing sample was made of peripheral blood. This TCR derives from a woman aged 45-65 years with Graves' ophthalmopathy. The chain joins TRBV6-5 to TRBJ2-7, with 7 bases fitting TRBD2. The CDR3 sequence is CASSYWGGSSYEQYF. The CDR3 region has the DNA TGTGCCAGCAGTTACTGGGGGGGAAGCTCCTACGAGCAGTACTTC.